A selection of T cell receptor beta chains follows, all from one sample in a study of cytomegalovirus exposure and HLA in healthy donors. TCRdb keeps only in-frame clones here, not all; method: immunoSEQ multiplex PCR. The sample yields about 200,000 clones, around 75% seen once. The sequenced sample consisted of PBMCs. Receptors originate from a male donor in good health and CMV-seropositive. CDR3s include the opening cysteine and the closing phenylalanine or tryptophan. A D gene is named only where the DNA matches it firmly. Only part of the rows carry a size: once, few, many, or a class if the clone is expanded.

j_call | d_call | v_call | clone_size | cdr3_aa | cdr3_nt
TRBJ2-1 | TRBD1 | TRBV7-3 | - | CASSPRTGSNEQFF | TGTGCCAGCAGCCCAAGGACAGGGAGCAATGAGCAGTTCTTC
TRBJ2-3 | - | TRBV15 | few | CATSRVQGHTDTQYF | TGTGCCACCAGCAGAGTCCAGGGCCACACAGATACGCAGTATTTT
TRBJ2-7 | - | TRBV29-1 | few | CSVQTSTANYEQYF | TGCAGCGTTCAGACCTCGACAGCGAACTACGAGCAGTACTTC
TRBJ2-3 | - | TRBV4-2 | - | CASSRGRQTPDTQYF | TGTGCCAGCAGCCGGGGGAGGCAGACTCCAGATACGCAGTATTTT
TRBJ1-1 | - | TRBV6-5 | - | CASTTGMVGAFF | TGTGCCAGCACCACAGGTATGGTAGGAGCTTTCTTT
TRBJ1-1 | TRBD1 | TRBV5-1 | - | CASSSEGAANPLEAFF | TGCGCCAGCAGCTCCGAGGGGGCCGCTAACCCCCTTGAAGCTTTCTTT
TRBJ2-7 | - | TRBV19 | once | CASTLRPLSPTGKNEQYF | TGTGCCAGTACCCTCCGCCCCCTCTCCCCCACAGGGAAGAACGAGCAGTACTTC
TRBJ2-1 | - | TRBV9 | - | CASGVGQYHNEQFF | TGTGCCAGCGGAGTTGGACAGTACCACAATGAGCAGTTCTTC
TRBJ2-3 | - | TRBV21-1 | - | CASSKEKTGGVDTQYF | TGTGCCAGCAGCAAAGAAAAGACAGGGGGCGTAGATACGCAGTATTTT
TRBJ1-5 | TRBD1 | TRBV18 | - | CASSPSTGVSNQPQHF | TGTGCCAGCTCACCGTCGACAGGGGTAAGCAATCAGCCCCAGCATTTT